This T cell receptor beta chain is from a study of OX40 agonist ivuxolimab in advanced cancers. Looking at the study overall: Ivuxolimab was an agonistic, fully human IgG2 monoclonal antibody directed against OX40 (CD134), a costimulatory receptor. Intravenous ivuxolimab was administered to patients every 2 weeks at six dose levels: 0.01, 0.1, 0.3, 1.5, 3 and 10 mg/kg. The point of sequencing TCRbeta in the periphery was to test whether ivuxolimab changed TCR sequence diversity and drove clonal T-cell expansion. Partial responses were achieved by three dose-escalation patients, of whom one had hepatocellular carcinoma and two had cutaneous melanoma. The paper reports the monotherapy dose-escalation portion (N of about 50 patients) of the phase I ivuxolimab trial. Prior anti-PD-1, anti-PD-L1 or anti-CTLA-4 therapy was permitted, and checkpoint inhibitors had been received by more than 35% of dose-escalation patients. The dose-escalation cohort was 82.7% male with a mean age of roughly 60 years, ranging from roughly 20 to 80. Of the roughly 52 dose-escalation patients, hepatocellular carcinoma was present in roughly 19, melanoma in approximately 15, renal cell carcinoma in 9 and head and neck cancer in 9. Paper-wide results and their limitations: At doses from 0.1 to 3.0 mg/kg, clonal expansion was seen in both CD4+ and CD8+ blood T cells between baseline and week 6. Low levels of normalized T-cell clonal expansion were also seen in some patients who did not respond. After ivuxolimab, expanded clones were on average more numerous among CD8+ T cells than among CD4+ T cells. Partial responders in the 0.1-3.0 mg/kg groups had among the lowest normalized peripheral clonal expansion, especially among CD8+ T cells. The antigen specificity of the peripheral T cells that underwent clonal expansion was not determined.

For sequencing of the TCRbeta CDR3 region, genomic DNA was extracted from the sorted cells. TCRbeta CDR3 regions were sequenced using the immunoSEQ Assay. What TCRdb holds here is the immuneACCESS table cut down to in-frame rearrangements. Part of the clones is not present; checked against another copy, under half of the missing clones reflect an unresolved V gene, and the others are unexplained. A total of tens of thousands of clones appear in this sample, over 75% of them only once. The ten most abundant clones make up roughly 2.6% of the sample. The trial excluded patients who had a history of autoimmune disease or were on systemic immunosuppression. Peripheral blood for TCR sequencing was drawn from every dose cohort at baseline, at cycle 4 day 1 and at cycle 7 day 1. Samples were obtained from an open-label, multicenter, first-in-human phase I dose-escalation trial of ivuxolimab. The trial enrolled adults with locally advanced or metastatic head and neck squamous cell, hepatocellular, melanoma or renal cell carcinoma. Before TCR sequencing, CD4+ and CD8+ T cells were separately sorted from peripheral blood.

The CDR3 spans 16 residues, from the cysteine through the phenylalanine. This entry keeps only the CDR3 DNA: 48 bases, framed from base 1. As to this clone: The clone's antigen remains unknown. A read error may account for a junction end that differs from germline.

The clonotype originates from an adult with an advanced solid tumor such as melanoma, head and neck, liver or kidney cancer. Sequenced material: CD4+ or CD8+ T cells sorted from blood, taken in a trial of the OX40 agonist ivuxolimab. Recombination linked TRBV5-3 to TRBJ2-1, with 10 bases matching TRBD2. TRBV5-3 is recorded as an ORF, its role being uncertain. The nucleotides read TGTGCTAGAAGCCCCGGCGGACTAGCGGTTTACAATGAGCAGTTCTTC. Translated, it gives CARSPGGLAVYNEQFF.